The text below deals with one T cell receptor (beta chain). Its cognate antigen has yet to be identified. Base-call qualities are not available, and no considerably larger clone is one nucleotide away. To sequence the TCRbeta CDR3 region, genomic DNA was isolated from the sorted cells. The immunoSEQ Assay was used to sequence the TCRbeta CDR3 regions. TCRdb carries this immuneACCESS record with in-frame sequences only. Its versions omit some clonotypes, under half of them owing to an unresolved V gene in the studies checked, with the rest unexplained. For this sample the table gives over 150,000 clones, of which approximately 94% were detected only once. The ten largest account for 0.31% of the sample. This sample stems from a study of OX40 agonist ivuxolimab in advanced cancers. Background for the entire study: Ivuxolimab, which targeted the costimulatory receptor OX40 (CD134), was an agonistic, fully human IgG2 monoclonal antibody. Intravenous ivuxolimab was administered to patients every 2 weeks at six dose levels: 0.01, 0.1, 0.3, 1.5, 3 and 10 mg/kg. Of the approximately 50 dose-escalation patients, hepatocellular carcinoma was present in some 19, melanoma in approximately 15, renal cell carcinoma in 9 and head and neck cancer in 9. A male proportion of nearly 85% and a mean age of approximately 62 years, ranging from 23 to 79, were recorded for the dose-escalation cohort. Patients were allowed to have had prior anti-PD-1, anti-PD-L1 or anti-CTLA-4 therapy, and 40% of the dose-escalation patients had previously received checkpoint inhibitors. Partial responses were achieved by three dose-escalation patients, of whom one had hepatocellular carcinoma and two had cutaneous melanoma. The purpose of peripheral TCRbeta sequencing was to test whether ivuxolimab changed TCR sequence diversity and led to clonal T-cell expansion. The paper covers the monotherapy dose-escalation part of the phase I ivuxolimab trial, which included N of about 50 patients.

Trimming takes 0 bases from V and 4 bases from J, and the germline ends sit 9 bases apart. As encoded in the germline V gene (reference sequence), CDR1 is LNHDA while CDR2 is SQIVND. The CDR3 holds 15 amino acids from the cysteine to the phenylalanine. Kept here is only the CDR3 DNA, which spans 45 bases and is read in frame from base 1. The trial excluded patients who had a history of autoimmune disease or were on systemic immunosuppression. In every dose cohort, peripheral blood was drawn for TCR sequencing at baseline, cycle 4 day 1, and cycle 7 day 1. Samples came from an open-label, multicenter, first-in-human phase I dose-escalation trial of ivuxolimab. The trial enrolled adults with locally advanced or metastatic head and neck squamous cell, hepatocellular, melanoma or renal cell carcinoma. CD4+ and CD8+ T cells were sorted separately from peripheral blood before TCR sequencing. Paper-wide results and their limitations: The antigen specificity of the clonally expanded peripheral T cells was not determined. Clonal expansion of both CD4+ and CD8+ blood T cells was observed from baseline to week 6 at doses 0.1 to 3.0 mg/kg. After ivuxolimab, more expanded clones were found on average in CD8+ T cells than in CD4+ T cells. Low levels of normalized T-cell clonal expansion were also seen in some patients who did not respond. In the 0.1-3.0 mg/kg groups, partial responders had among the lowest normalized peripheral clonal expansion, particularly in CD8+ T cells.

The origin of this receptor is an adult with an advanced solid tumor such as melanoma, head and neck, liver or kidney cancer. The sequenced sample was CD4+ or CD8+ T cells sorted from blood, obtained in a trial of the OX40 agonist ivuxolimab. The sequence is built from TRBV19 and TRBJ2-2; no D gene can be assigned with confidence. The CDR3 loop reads CASSIEGPGTGELFF. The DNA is TGTGCCAGTAGTATAGAGGGCCCTGGCACCGGGGAGCTGTTTTTT.